This TCR beta chain was captured in a study of CD8 T cells in ankylosing spondylitis. Study-wide points: Earlier work had already found some motif variants in reactive arthritis synovial fluid and blood. The authors reported significant enrichment of disease-linked clones in matched ankylosing spondylitis synovial fluid. Ankylosing spondylitis blood appeared to be characterized by a TCR beta motif of under 10 highly homologous variants.

Quantitative 5'-RACE with molecular barcodes produced the TCR beta libraries. TCRdb recomputed calls from the 5' RACE reads with MiXCR, one row per CDR3 protein. The sample contains 150,000 to 200,000 distinct CDR3 sequences, about 13% of which appear only once. In the case of this clonotype: The antigen is unknown.

Trimming removed 4 bases from V and 2 bases from J, with 18 bases in between. CDR1 is LGHDT and CDR2 is YNNKEL in the germline V gene (reference sequence). This CDR3 has 16 residues. V and J are TRBV3-1 and TRBJ2-7; D tentatively fits TRBD1 or TRBD2 (6 bases each). What was sequenced was blood, either unsorted or a sorted T cell fraction (not recorded which). This receptor was obtained from a male donor with ankylosing spondylitis or in good health (not recorded which). The CDR3 protein is CASSPGGGGLAYEQYF. For the CDR3, the DNA is TGTGCCAGCAGCCCTGGAGGTGGGGGGCTTGCCTACGAGCAGTACTTC.